A selection of T cell receptor beta chains follows, all from one sample in a study of graft-versus-host responses after intestinal transplantation. Data came from immunoSEQ multiplex PCR; TCRdb stores just in-frame clones and leaves some out. The table shows about 14,000 clones, with 29% occurring only once. The sample here was alloreactive CD4+ T cells from a mixed lymphocyte reaction culture, taken before intestinal transplant. Receptor source: a human patient who received an intestinal transplant. The CDR3 runs from the conserved cysteine through the conserved F or W. The D gene is left open where the match is weak. Clone size is stated in some rows and not others, as once, few, many or a class when expanded.

d_call,clone_size,v_call,j_call,cdr3_aa
TRBD2,few,TRBV5-1,TRBJ2-1,CASSLGLAAYNEQFF
TRBD1,few,TRBV4-2,TRBJ2-2,CASSRGQGGTGELFF
NA,few,TRBV7-3,TRBJ1-3,CASRPTGSGNTIYF
TRBD1,NA,TRBV30,TRBJ1-4,CAWSVGQGEKLFF
TRBD2,NA,TRBV5-4,TRBJ2-3,CASSGRALDTQYF
NA,medium-sized,TRBV6-5,TRBJ1-5,CASSRGGDQPQHF
NA,NA,TRBV30,TRBJ1-5,CAWSEYIYQPQHF
NA,NA,TRBV7-2,TRBJ2-3,CASSLRHASTDTQYF
TRBD1,NA,TRBV6-1,TRBJ1-5,CASSKTGVQPQHF
NA,NA,TRBV30,TRBJ1-2,CAWANTGNYGYTF
NA,NA,TRBV4-2,TRBJ2-7,CASSLLPSASYEQYF
TRBD1,NA,TRBV25-1,TRBJ1-3,CASSGTGGTGGNTIYF
NA,NA,TRBV6-5,TRBJ2-7,CASTRGYEQYF
TRBD2,NA,TRBV27,TRBJ2-1,CASSLRPSGRAGEQFF
TRBD2,NA,TRBV15,TRBJ2-2,CATSVTSGVTGELFF
NA,NA,TRBV28,TRBJ1-5,CASSLGGRGDQPQHF
NA,few,TRBV28,TRBJ1-5,CASSPAGPKNQPQHF
NA,NA,TRBV5-6,TRBJ1-1,CASSLWRTEAFF
NA,few,TRBV6-1,TRBJ1-5,CASSVGGNNQPQHF
TRBD1,NA,TRBV10-3,TRBJ2-3,CAISGGTGRGTDTQYF
NA,few,TRBV18,TRBJ2-1,CASSPRQANYNEQFF
NA,NA,TRBV6-5,TRBJ2-4,CASRRGSQTIQYF
TRBD2,NA,TRBV2,TRBJ2-3,CASSETSGSTDTQYF
NA,few,TRBV6-6,TRBJ2-7,CASSYSTGGPIEQYF
TRBD1,NA,TRBV5-6,TRBJ1-1,CASSQGDTLNTEAFF
NA,few,TRBV5-6,TRBJ1-2,CASSLHGIVNYGYTF
NA,medium-sized,TRBV18,TRBJ1-1,CASSPYTANTEAFF
NA,NA,TRBV6-5,TRBJ1-2,CASIHQQVYGYTF
NA,NA,TRBV2,TRBJ1-1,CATKKAAMNTEAFF
NA,few,TRBV6-1,TRBJ2-7,CASSEDRVAYEQYF
TRBD2,few,TRBV28,TRBJ2-5,CASNTPGLAGETQYF
TRBD2,NA,TRBV6-5,TRBJ2-2,CASSRGPGGGELFF
NA,NA,TRBV7-2,TRBJ2-7,CASSLGSGFSYEQYF
NA,few,TRBV10-3,TRBJ2-7,CAISESRGAYEQYF
NA,few,TRBV5-1,TRBJ1-2,CASSTSTGGGYTF
NA,few,TRBV6-5,TRBJ2-5,CASSGSGQETQYF
TRBD2,NA,TRBV28,TRBJ2-7,CASSFSGRVNGEQYF
TRBD1,NA,TRBV18,TRBJ2-7,CASSPGTAASYEQYF
NA,few,TRBV4-3,TRBJ2-4,CASSQGVVQYF
TRBD2,NA,TRBV11-2,TRBJ2-7,CASSLGLETYEQYF
TRBD1,NA,TRBV7-2,TRBJ1-4,CASSSEGDRVAEKLFF
NA,medium-sized,TRBV6-1,TRBJ1-3,CAILDSTGNTIYF
NA,few,TRBV10-3,TRBJ2-7,CASSYFRTAEQYF
TRBD1,NA,TRBV4-2,TRBJ1-4,CASSQERQGNEKLFF
NA,NA,TRBV6-6,TRBJ2-5,CASRPAETPRVGQYF
NA,NA,TRBV2,TRBJ1-5,CASSRGLHNQPQHF
NA,once,TRBV5-1,TRBJ1-1,CASSPGRPNTEAFF
NA,NA,TRBV11-3,TRBJ1-5,CASSLEGTGYRPQHF
TRBD2,NA,TRBV5-4,TRBJ2-2,CASSLGTKNTGELFF
NA,NA,TRBV19,TRBJ1-5,CASSPPARPQHF
NA,NA,TRBV19,TRBJ2-1,CASSGPSGTSNEQFF
NA,few,TRBV28,TRBJ1-3,CASSLGTFKGNTIYF
TRBD1,few,TRBV5-5,TRBJ1-4,CASSLGTGAKGDEKLFF
NA,NA,TRBV4-1,TRBJ1-5,CASSRGGRQPQHF
NA,NA,TRBV18,TRBJ2-3,CASSPLGGGRTDTQYF
TRBD2,medium-sized,TRBV7-2,TRBJ2-1,CASSPPGLAAYNEQFF
NA,few,TRBV6-5,TRBJ1-2,CASVSPYYGYTF